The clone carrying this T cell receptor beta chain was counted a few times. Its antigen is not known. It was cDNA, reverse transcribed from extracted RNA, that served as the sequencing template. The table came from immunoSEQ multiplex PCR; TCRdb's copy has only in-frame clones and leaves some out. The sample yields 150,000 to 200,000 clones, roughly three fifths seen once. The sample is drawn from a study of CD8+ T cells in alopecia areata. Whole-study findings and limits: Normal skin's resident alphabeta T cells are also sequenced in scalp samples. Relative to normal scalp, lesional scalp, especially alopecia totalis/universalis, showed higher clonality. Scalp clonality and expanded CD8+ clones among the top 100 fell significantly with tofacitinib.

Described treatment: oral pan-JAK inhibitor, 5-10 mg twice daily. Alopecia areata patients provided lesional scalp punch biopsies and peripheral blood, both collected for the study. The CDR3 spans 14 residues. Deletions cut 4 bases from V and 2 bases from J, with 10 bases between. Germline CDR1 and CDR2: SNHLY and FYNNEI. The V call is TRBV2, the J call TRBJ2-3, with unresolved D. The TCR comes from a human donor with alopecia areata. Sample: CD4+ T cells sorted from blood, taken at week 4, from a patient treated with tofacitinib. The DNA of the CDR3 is TGTGCCAGCAGTGGGTGGCCGTACACAGATACGCAGTATTTT. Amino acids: CASSGWPYTDTQYF.